A selection of T cell receptor beta chains follows, all from one sample in a study of CXCR3-negative and CXCR3-positive naive CD8 T cells. TCRdb reprocessed the 5' RACE reads; each CDR3 protein has one entry and no DNA is given. The sample data list 38,000 or so distinct CDR3 sequences. Specimen: naive CXCR3- CD8+ T cells from blood. These receptors came from a human donor in good health. Some clones in this sample may be carry-over from other donors' samples. Each CDR3 is given with its conserved first and last residue.

TRBJ1-1 TRBV5-6 CASSYGQGPRTTEAFF
TRBJ2-7 TRBV6-2/TRBV6-3 CASSPTLPAYEQYF
TRBJ2-7 TRBV12-3/TRBV12-4 CASSPDIPELYEQYF
TRBJ2-7 TRBV20-1 CSASSRRSYEQYF
TRBJ2-1 TRBV28 CASSTGDRVHNEQFF
TRBJ1-5 TRBV7-9 CASSAGVRGQPQHF
TRBJ2-4 TRBV19 CASSIPGGTRKNIQYF
TRBJ1-5 TRBV6-2/TRBV6-3 CASSTSSLAVQPQHF
TRBJ2-1 TRBV29-1 CSVEPIEVYNEQFF
TRBJ1-1 TRBV28 CASSSWTGIKTEAFF
TRBJ1-2 TRBV11-2 CAASSGYYGYTF
TRBJ2-1 TRBV4-2 CASSQDNTGNNEQFF
TRBJ2-3 TRBV4-3 CASSVKWTGENTDTQYF
TRBJ2-5 TRBV2 CASSESLPDLGETQYF
TRBJ2-4 TRBV13 CASRGTGNQYF